The 24 T cell receptor beta chains in this list originate from one sample, sequenced in a study of blood T cell repertoires in COVID-19. Clones were read by immunoSEQ multiplex PCR, and TCRdb kept only the in-frame ones, dropping some. Here the sample spans some 49,000 clones, approximately 80% being singletons. Sequencing was performed on peripheral blood. All receptors come from an older woman with acute or convalescent COVID-19.

The genes are TRBV7-6 and TRBJ1-6; 7 bases map to TRBD1. Trimming took 5 bases from V and 4 from J; bases not matched to a gene: 8. The CDR3 sequence is 16 residues long. Per germline, CDR1 SGHVS and CDR2 FNYEAQ. As DNA, the CDR3 is TGTGCCAGCAGCCTTGCCCTGACAGGGTATAATTCACCCCTCCACTTT. Encoded protein: CASSLALTGYNSPLHF.

The rearrangement uses TRBV9 and TRBJ2-7, with a possible D match to TRBD2 (5 bases). Trimming stripped 0 bases from V and 0 bases from J, with 7 bases between. The length of the CDR3 is 14 residues. The germline gives CDR1 SGDLS, CDR2 YYNGEE. As DNA, the CDR3 is TGTGCCAGCAGCGTAGGTGGGAGCTCCTACGAGCAGTACTTC. Its translation is CASSVGGSSYEQYF. Filled out from reference TRBV9 and TRBJ2-7, the complete variable domain reads DSGVTQTPKHLITATGQRVTLRCSPRSGDLSVYWYQQSLDQGLQFLIQYYNGEERAKGNILERFSAQQFPDLHSELNLSSLELGDSALYFCASSVGGSSYEQYFGPGTRLTVT.

The genes are TRBV3-1 (or the pseudogene TRBV3-2) and TRBJ2-6; possible D gene TRBD1, 5 bases. Trimming took 0 bases from V and 4 from J, leaving 22 bases between them. This CDR3 comprises 20 residues. Germline CDR1 reads LGHDT; CDR2 reads YNNKEL (reference sequence). In DNA form, the CDR3 reads TGTGCCAGCAGCCAAGAGATACAGGACCGGCTTCGGTGGGGGGCCAACGTCCTGACTTTC. Translated: CASSQEIQDRLRWGANVLTF.

This clone came up a few times. The chain joins TRBV7-8 to TRBJ1-1, with D possibly being TRBD1 (5 bases). V was clipped by 4 bases and J by 1 base, with 10 bases between them. Germline V CDR1 and CDR2: SGHVS, FQNEAQ. The CDR3 is 14 residues long. The CDR3 loop is CASSSPGQNTEAFF. The CDR3, as DNA: TGTGCCAGCAGCTCACCCGGACAGAACACTGAAGCTTTCTTT.

The chain carries TRBV28 and TRBJ1-6; D not resolved. The CDR3 is made up of 16 amino acids. The germline V gene encodes CDR1 MDHEN and CDR2 SYDVKM. Trimming took 6 bases from V and 3 from J, leaving 15 bases between them. CDR3 sequence reads: CASRASGTIYNSPLHF. In nucleotides, the CDR3 is TGTGCCAGCAGAGCGAGCGGTACAATCTATAATTCACCCCTCCACTTT.

The chain has TRBV7-8 and TRBJ1-5; 7 nucleotides align to TRBD1. V was pared by 2 bases and J by 2 bases, with 3 bases of the junction left unmatched. CDR3 length equals 15 residues. The V gene's germline CDR1 is SGHVS and CDR2 FQNEAQ. CDR3 in DNA: TGTGCCAGCAGCTTAAGACAGGGCGGCAATCAGCCCCAGCATTTT. Amino acid sequence: CASSLRQGGNQPQHF.

The genes are TRBV5-1 and TRBJ1-1; 8 nucleotides agree with TRBD1. This CDR3 contains 12 residues. The V gene end was trimmed by 4 bases and the J gene end by 7 bases; junction bases not matched to a gene: 3. Per the germline V gene, CDR1 is SGHRS and CDR2 is YFSETQ. DNA for the CDR3: TGCGCCAGCAGCCCCGGGACAGGTGAAGCTTTCTTT. Amino acid sequence: CASSPGTGEAFF.

This clone was detected once. CDR3 bases: TGTGCCAGTAGTACCCAGCGACTAGGCGGGTACGAGCAGTACTTC. Translated, it gives CASSTQRLGGYEQYF. This chain links TRBV19 with TRBJ2-7; maybe TRBD2 (6 bases). There are 15 residues in the CDR3. Germline V CDR1 and CDR2: LNHDA, SQIVND (reference sequence). V lost 4 bases and J 4 bases, leaving 17 bases between the germline ends.

V gene TRBV2 combines with J gene TRBJ2-3, with D possibly matching TRBD2 (5 bases). Looked up from germline, CDR1 is SNHLY and CDR2 is FYNNEI. Trimming shortened V by 4 bases and J by 3 bases, and 8 bases separated the two germline ends. The CDR3 is 13 amino acids. This chain's CDR3 is CASSVGVTDTQYF. The DNA for the CDR3 is TGTGCCAGCAGTGTGGGAGTTACAGATACGCAGTATTTT.

The chain uses TRBV5-4 and TRBJ2-1; D possibly corresponds to TRBD2 (6 bases). The V gene's germline CDR1 is SGHNT and CDR2 YYREEE (reference sequence). The CDR3 has 15 residues. V was cut by 2 bases and J by 7 bases, with 16 bases left in between. The CDR3 here is CASSFGGMMKNEQFF. CDR3 in DNA: TGTGCCAGCAGCTTTGGCGGGATGATGAAGAATGAGCAGTTCTTC. The full variable domain, in which reference TRBV5-4 and TRBJ2-1 provide the parts outside the CDR3, is ETGVTQSPTHLIKTRGQQVTLRCSSQSGHNTVSWYQQALGQGPQFIFQYYREEENGRGNFPPRFSGLQFPNYSSELNVNALELDDSALYLCASSFGGMMKNEQFFGPGTRLTVL.

The table lists this clone with many counts. The genes are TRBV7-3 and TRBJ1-2, with D tentatively TRBD1 (5 bases). Germline V CDR1 and CDR2: SGHTA, FQGTGA. This CDR3 is built from 15 residues. The germline V and J ends were trimmed by 4 bases and 1 base, with 13 bases remaining between them. The CDR3 sequence is CASSSQGGGNYGYTF. DNA of the CDR3: TGTGCCAGCAGCTCTCAGGGAGGTGGTAACTATGGCTACACCTTC.

The chain links TRBV5-1 to TRBJ2-1, with D possibly being TRBD2 (7 bases). The CDR3 has 15 residues. Per germline, CDR1 SGHRS and CDR2 YFSETQ. Deletions cut 1 base from V and 8 bases from J, with 16 bases between. The CDR3 loop reads CASSLLYGGRDEQFF. DNA for the CDR3: TGCGCCAGCAGCTTGTTGTACGGGGGGCGGGATGAGCAGTTCTTC.

V is TRBV27 and J is TRBJ2-5; 9 bases fit TRBD2. Unmatched junction bases numbered 8, after V lost 2 bases and J lost 7 bases. The CDR3 length is 15 residues. The germline CDR1 and CDR2 sequences are MNHEY and SMNVEV (reference sequence). CDR3 nucleotides: TGTGCCAGCAGTTTAGGGGCTAGCGGGATAGGGACCCAGTACTTC. It is translated as CASSLGASGIGTQYF.

The gene calls are TRBV27 and TRBJ2-7; a weak D match, TRBD1 (6 bases). The CDR3 has 17 amino acids. Trimming took 10 bases from V and 7 from J, leaving 32 bases between them. The germline V gene has CDR1 MNHEY and CDR2 SMNVEV (reference sequence). In DNA form, the CDR3 reads TGTGCCACCAAAAGAGGGGGTACTCTGGAGCAGGGGTGGGAGCAGTACTTC. This translates into CATKRGGTLEQGWEQYF.

The gene calls are TRBV11-1 and TRBJ2-1, with 7 positions matching TRBD2. The V segment lost 4 bases and the J segment 4 bases; nucleotides outside the gene matches: 10. The germline V gene encodes CDR1 SGHAT and CDR2 FQDESV (reference sequence). The CDR3 covers 16 residues. The CDR3 reads CASSSPGLDSYNEQFF. The CDR3 DNA reads TGTGCCAGCAGCTCCCCCGGACTAGACTCTTACAATGAGCAGTTCTTC.

The gene calls are TRBV21-1 and TRBJ1-6; TRBD1, the table's D call, was not compared with the DNA. TRBV21-1 is classified as a pseudogene. The CDR3 has 17 amino acids. CDR3 sequence: CASSKARKFSYNSPLHF. The CDR3 DNA follows: TGTGCCAGCAGCAAAGCCAGGAAATTCTCCTATAATTCACCCCTCCACTTT.

The chain is built from TRBV12-3 or TRBV12-4 and TRBJ1-2; 7 bases match TRBD1. V was clipped by 3 bases and J by 5 bases; unmatched bases: 0. CDR3 size: 12 residues. The CDR3 DNA sequence: TGTGCCAGCAGTTTGGGACAGTATGGCTACACCTTC. This codes for CASSLGQYGYTF.

Here the CDR3 reads CASSPDRGYSNQPQHF. As DNA, the CDR3 is TGTGCCAGCAGCCCGGACAGGGGCTATAGCAATCAGCCCCAGCATTTT. The chain carries TRBV7-9 and TRBJ1-5, with TRBD1 matching 9 bases. The J segment lost 0 bases and the V segment lost 5 bases, leaving 5 bases of the junction unmatched. The CDR3 has 16 amino acids. The germline gives CDR1 SEHNR, CDR2 FQNEAQ (reference sequence).

The V gene is TRBV28, the J gene TRBJ2-3, with TRBD1 matching over 9 bases. This CDR3 is built from 19 residues. Germline values: CDR1 MDHEN, CDR2 SYDVKM. After removal of 4 bases from V and 6 bases from J, the junction contained 20 bases not matched to a gene. The CDR3 reads CASSSRASGNRGLGDTQYF. The CDR3 DNA reads TGTGCCAGCAGTTCCCGTGCATCTGGGAACAGGGGGCTCGGGGATACGCAGTATTTT. Combining the CDR3 with reference TRBV28 and TRBJ2-3 gives the whole variable domain DVKVTQSSRYLVKRTGEKVFLECVQDMDHENMFWYRQDPGLGLRLIYFSYDVKMKEKGDIPEGYSVSREKKERFSLILESASTNQTSMYLCASSSRASGNRGLGDTQYFGPGTRLTVL.

In its sample, this clone was seen a few times. This chain uses TRBV10-2 with TRBJ1-2, with a weak D call TRBD1 (5 bases). CDR1 WSHSY and CDR2 SAAADI come from the germline V gene. This CDR3 has 12 amino acids. V shed 7 bases and J shed 4 bases, with 10 bases lying between them. CDR3 DNA sequence: TGCGCCAGCATGACAGACTCCTATGGCTACACCTTC. As protein: CASMTDSYGYTF.

The rearrangement uses TRBV6-5 and TRBJ1-2, with TRBD1 matching over 10 bases. This CDR3 comprises 15 residues. The germline V gene encodes CDR1 MNHEY and CDR2 SVGAGI. The J segment lost 4 bases and the V segment lost 8 bases, leaving 10 bases of the junction unmatched. The CDR3 region is CASRRGGTGAYGYTF. CDR3 DNA sequence: TGTGCCAGCCGCAGGGGGGGGACAGGGGCCTATGGCTACACCTTC.

The V call is TRBV5-1, the J call TRBJ2-7; TRBD2 matches 12 bases. CDR1 SGHRS and CDR2 YFSETQ come from the germline V gene. CDR3 length: 17 residues. V trimming: 4 bases; J trimming: 0 bases; junction bases outside the gene matches: 8. CDR3 sequence: CASSELAGGPLSYEQYF. For the CDR3, the DNA is TGCGCCAGCAGCGAACTAGCGGGAGGACCCCTCTCCTACGAGCAGTACTTC.

CDR3 in amino acids: CASSVEGGGTGNTIYF. The CDR3 DNA follows: TGTGCCAGCAGCGTAGAGGGCGGCGGGACTGGAAACACCATATATTTT. The chain combines TRBV9 with TRBJ1-3; no definite D call. The ends were cut back, 0 bases at V and 2 bases at J, with 12 bases in the middle. The CDR3 consists of 16 residues. Germline CDR1 SGDLS, CDR2 YYNGEE.

This clone came up once. The rearrangement links TRBV28 to TRBJ2-1, with D unresolved. Trimming left V 5 bases short and J 7 bases short, with 12 bases between. There are 13 residues in the CDR3. From germline, CDR1 is MDHEN and CDR2 SYDVKM. The CDR3 region has the DNA TGTGCCAGCAGTCATAACATGGCAAATGAGCAGTTCTTC. Protein product: CASSHNMANEQFF. The full variable domain, completed using reference TRBV28 and TRBJ2-1, is DVKVTQSSRYLVKRTGEKVFLECVQDMDHENMFWYRQDPGLGLRLIYFSYDVKMKEKGDIPEGYSVSREKKERFSLILESASTNQTSMYLCASSHNMANEQFFGPGTRLTVL.